This TCR beta chain was recorded in a study of blood T cell repertoires in COVID-19. Study information: Acute-phase and convalescent COVID-19 samples originated in the United States, Italy and Spain.

Generated by immunoSEQ multiplex PCR, the TCRdb table keeps only in-frame clones and is missing some. The sample holds 65,000 to 90,000 clones, about 85% seen once. CDR1 is MNHEY, CDR2 SMNVEV, per germline (reference sequence). This CDR3 has 16 residues. The ends lost 10 bases at V and 1 base at J; junction bases unmatched: 15. V and J are TRBV27 and TRBJ1-1, with 7 bases fitting TRBD1. The source material was peripheral blood. The clonotype comes from a woman aged 45 to 65 with active or convalescent COVID-19. As DNA, the CDR3 is TGTGCCACCATAACCGCGACAGGGCCTAAGAACACTGAAGCTTTCTTT. Translating it yields CATITATGPKNTEAFF.